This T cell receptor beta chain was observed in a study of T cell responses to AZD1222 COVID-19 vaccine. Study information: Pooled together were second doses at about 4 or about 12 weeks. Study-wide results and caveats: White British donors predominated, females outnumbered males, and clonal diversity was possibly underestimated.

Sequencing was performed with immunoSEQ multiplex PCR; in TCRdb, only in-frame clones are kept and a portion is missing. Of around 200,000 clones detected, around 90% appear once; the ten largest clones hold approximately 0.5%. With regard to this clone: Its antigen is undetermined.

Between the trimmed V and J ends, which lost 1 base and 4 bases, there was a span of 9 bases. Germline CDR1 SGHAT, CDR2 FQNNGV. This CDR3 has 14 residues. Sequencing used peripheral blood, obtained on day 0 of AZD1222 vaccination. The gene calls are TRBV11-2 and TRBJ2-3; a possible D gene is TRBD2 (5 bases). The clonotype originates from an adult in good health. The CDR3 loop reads CASSLVGGSDTQYF. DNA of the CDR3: TGTGCCAGCAGCTTAGTTGGAGGTTCAGATACGCAGTATTTT.